This paragraph covers one T cell receptor (beta chain) sequence. Germline CDR1 is MGHDK and CDR2 is SYGVNS. The CDR3 is made up of 13 amino acids. V lost 3 bases and J lost 1, with 6 bases in between. Authors' analysis steps: Nucleated cell counts were estimated from reference gene primer amplification. Clones were sequenced by immunoSEQ multiplex PCR, and TCRdb holds only the in-frame ones, with some missing. That table furnishes V, J and clone size, whereas the DNA furnished D and trimming. This sample yields roughly 350,000 clones, of which roughly 86% are seen a single time; 5.5% to 7.5% belongs to the top ten. This specimen comes from a study of blood T cell repertoires in COVID-19.

This chain links TRBV25-1 with TRBJ1-2, with D unclear. The sequence came from a woman in her seventies with COVID-19, enrolled during active disease. The specimen was peripheral blood. The CDR3 protein is CASSEGLNYGYTF. In DNA form, the CDR3 reads TGTGCCAGCAGTGAGGGCCTTAACTATGGCTACACCTTC.